Described below is a single T cell receptor (beta chain) sequence and its context. The antigen is undetermined. TCRdb processed the 5' RACE reads anew with MiXCR; each CDR3 protein has one entry. The table has 650,000 to 750,000 distinct CDR3 sequences, roughly 20% seen once. This specimen comes from a study of identical twins. This CDR3 has 16 amino acids. Whole-study findings and limits: The presence of invariant MAIT and iNKT cells could partly confound analyses of zero-insertion sequences.

These data were likewise used in another study, on T cells expressing NK-cell markers.

The clonotype originates from a young woman in good health. J is TRBJ2-7 and V is TRBV21-1; the DNA was not used to check the table's D call, TRBD1. TRBV21-1 is recorded as a pseudogene. Sequencing used PBMCs. The chain's CDR3 is CASSGLGQIFSYEQYF. The DNA of the CDR3 is TGTGCCAGCAGCGGATTGGGACAGATTTTCTCCTACGAGCAGTACTTC.